This T cell receptor (beta chain) came from a study of Ad26.COV2.S vaccination and SARS-CoV-2 variants. Trimming took off 1 base at V and 9 bases at J, with 4 bases between the two ends. The CDR3 sequence is 11 residues long. CDR1 and CDR2 from the germline V gene are SNHLY and FYNNEI. Treatment described: some 20 received Ad26.COV2.S at low or high dose, single or two shots; a few received placebo; per-sample allocation not given. Sampling occurred on day 63 after the first vaccine or placebo injection. Boston provided a donor who was an adult aged 18-55 years. It was Wuhan-strain SARS-CoV-2 spike that the Ad26 vaccine vector expressed. Study results and limitations: Placebo recipients showed lower spike-specific TCR breadth than vaccinees. Breadth of non-spike TCRs did not differ between vaccinees and placebo recipients.

Libraries were prepared by immunoSEQ multiplex PCR; TCRdb keeps only in-frame clonotypes and omits some of them. The sample records about 500,000 clones, about 89% being singletons. In this sample, this clone turned up once. The antigen is unknown. The rearrangement joins TRBV2 to TRBJ2-1; unclear D gene. The TCR originated in a person aged 18-65 years who received the Ad26.COV2.S COVID-19 vaccine or a placebo. The specimen was peripheral blood, collected in a trial of Ad26.COV2.S vaccine versus placebo. The CDR3 sequence is CASSEGPEQFF. The CDR3 DNA reads as TGTGCCAGCAGTGAAGGGCCTGAGCAGTTCTTC.